This is a list of T cell receptor beta chains from one sample in a study of PD-L1 blockade in urothelial cancer. The table came from immunoSEQ multiplex PCR; TCRdb's copy has only in-frame clones and leaves some out. There are under 55,000 clones in the sample; about 88% occur only once, and about 25% lies in the top ten. Sample: PBMCs, taken around atezolizumab (anti-PD-L1) treatment. All receptors derive from a donor at least 40 years old with urothelial cancer. Both conserved end residues are part of each CDR3. D genes are given only for firm matches. Clone size is shown for a subset of rows, as once, few, many or a class of expanded clone.

TRBV5-4,TRBJ1-4,.,.,CASSLRSGTPNEKLFF,TGTGCCAGCAGCTTACGAAGCGGGACACCTAATGAAAAACTGTTTTTT
TRBV18,TRBJ2-7,.,.,CASSPRRGGEQYF,TGTGCCAGCTCACCACGTAGAGGGGGCGAGCAGTACTTC
TRBV9,TRBJ2-6,.,TRBD2,CASSGAGVGANVLTF,TGTGCCAGCAGCGGCGCGGGAGTAGGGGCCAACGTCCTGACTTTC
TRBV18,TRBJ1-3,.,.,CASSPPGAVSGNTIYF,TGTGCCAGCTCACCACCCGGCGCGGTCTCTGGAAACACCATATATTTT
TRBV7-3,TRBJ2-3,once,.,CASSPGQITDTQYF,TGTGCCAGCAGCCCCGGACAGATCACAGATACGCAGTATTTT
TRBV18,TRBJ2-3,.,TRBD2,CASSPPSTSHPGGQYF,TGTGCCAGCTCACCACCGTCGACTAGCCACCCGGGGGGGCAGTATTTT
TRBV7-9,TRBJ2-4,.,.,CASSPGFPKNIQYF,TGTGCCAGCAGCCCAGGGTTCCCCAAAAACATTCAGTACTTC
TRBV7-3,TRBJ2-3,.,.,CASSSSTGDTQYF,TGTGCCAGCAGCTCCTCCACAGGGGATACGCAGTATTTT
TRBV5-1,TRBJ1-4,.,TRBD1,CASSTGTGRLNEKLFF,TGCGCCAGCAGCACCGGGACAGGGAGGCTCAATGAAAAACTGTTTTTT
TRBV19,TRBJ1-5,few,TRBD1,CASSFRRDSPDQPQHF,TGTGCCAGTAGTTTCCGCCGGGACAGTCCCGATCAGCCCCAGCATTTT
TRBV5-1,TRBJ2-1,.,TRBD2,CASSLGPVGGYNEQFF,TGCGCCAGCAGCTTGGGGCCCGTGGGAGGGTACAATGAGCAGTTCTTC
TRBV7-6,TRBJ2-1,.,TRBD2,CASSLAGGPYEQFF,TGTGCCAGCAGCTTAGCGGGAGGGCCTTATGAGCAGTTCTTC
TRBV7-2,TRBJ2-2,.,TRBD2,CASSDRLAGSPGELFF,TGTGCCAGCAGCGACAGACTAGCGGGAAGTCCCGGGGAGCTGTTTTTT
TRBV5-4,TRBJ1-2,.,.,CASSPSVTSYGYTF,TGTGCCAGCAGCCCTTCGGTTACCTCATATGGCTACACCTTC
TRBV7-3,TRBJ2-4,.,.,CASSKDSQNIQYF,TGTGCCAGCAGCAAGGACAGTCAAAACATTCAGTACTTC
TRBV14,TRBJ2-2,.,TRBD2,CASSQDRGLVGTGELFF,TGTGCCAGCAGCCAAGATAGGGGACTAGTGGGCACCGGGGAGCTGTTTTTT
TRBV12-5,TRBJ2-5,once,TRBD2,CASGGGRAGETQYF,TGTGCTAGCGGGGGCGGGAGGGCCGGGGAGACCCAGTACTTC
TRBV7-9,TRBJ2-1,.,.,CASTFGGYRVNEQFF,TGTGCCAGCACTTTTGGAGGCTACAGGGTCAATGAGCAGTTCTTC
TRBV19,TRBJ2-3,.,TRBD2,CASTSGTTPDTQYF,TGTGCCAGTACCTCCGGGACTACCCCAGATACGCAGTATTTT
TRBV7-3,TRBJ2-5,.,TRBD2,CASSIGLAGGETQYF,TGTGCCAGCAGCATTGGACTAGCGGGAGGAGAGACCCAGTACTTC